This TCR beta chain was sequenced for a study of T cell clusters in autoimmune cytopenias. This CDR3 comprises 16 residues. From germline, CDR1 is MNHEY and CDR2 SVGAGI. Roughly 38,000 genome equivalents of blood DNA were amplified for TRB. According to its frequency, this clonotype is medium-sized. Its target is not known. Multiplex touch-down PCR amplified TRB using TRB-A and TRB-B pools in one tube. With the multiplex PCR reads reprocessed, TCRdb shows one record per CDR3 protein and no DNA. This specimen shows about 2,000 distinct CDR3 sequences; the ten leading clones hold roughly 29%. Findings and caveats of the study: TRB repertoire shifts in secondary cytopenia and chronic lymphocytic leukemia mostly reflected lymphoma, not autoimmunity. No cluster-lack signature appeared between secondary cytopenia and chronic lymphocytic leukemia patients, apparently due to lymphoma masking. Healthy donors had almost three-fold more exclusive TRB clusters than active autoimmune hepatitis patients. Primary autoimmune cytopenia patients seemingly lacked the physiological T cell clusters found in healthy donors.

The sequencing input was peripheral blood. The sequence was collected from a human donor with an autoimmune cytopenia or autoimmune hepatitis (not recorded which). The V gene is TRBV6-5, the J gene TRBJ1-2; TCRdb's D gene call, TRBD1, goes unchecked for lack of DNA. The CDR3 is CASSLLVGGTGDGYTF.